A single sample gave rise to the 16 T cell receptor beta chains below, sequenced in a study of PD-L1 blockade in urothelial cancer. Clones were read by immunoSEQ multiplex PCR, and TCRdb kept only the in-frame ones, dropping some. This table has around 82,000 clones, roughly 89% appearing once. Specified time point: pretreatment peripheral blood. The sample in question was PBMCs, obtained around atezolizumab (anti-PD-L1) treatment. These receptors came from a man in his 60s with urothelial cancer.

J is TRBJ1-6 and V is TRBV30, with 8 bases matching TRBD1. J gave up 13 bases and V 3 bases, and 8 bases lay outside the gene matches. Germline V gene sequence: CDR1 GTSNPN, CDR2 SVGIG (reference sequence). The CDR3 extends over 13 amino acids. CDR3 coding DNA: TGTGCCTGGAGAGAGGACAGGGTGAAGCCCCTCCACTTT. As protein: CAWREDRVKPLHF.

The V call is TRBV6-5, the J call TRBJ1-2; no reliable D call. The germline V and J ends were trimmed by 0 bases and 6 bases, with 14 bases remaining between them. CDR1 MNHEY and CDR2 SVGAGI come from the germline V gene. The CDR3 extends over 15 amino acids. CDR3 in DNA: TGTGCCAGCAGTTACTCGAGAAGATCTGTAGATGGCTACACCTTC. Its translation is CASSYSRRSVDGYTF.

Written as DNA, the CDR3 is TGCGCCAGCAGCCAATCGAACAGTCGTACTGGAAACACCATATATTTT. Its translation: CASSQSNSRTGNTIYF. This chain connects TRBV4-1 to TRBJ1-3; no clear D gene. V was shortened by 2 bases and J by 2 bases, with 13 bases between the two germline ends. The CDR3 is made up of 16 amino acids. CDR1 is MGHRA and CDR2 is YSYEKL in the germline V gene.

In DNA, the CDR3 is TGTGCCAGCGGCAACAGGGGTAACACCGGGGAGCTGTTTTTT. Its translation is CASGNRGNTGELFF. V is TRBV6-5 and J is TRBJ2-2; 7 bases fit TRBD1. Germline V lookup: CDR1 MNHEY, CDR2 SVGAGI. The CDR3 is 14 residues long. The junction had 5 bases not matched to a gene; V was cut back by 8 bases and J by 2 bases.

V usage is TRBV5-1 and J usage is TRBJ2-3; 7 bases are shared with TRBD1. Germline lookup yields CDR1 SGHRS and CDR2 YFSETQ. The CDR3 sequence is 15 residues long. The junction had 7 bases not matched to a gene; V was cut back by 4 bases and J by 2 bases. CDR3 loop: CASSRTGSDTDTQYF. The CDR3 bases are TGCGCCAGCAGCAGGACAGGTTCTGACACAGATACGCAGTATTTT.

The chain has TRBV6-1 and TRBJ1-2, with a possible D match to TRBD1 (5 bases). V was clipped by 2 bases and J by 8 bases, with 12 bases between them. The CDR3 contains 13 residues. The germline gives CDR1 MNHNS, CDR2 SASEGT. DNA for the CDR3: TGTGCCAGCAGTGAATCGGGGGGAGTCGGCTACACCTTC. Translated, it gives CASSESGGVGYTF.

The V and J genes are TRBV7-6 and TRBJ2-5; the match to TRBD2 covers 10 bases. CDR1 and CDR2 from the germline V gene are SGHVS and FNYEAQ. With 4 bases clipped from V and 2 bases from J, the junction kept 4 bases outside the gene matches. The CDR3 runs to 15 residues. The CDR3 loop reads CASSSNSGGQETQYF. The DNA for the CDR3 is TGTGCCAGCAGCTCTAATAGCGGGGGGCAAGAGACCCAGTACTTC.

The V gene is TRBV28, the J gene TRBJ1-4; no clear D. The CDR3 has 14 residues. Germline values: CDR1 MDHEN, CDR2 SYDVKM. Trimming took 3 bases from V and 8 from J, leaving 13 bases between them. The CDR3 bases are TGTGCCAGCAGTTTGAGCGGGTCTAGGGAAAAACTGTTTTTT. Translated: CASSLSGSREKLFF.

The CDR3 sequence is CASSSPASGDYEQYF. The CDR3, as DNA: TGTGCCAGCAGTTCCCCCGCTAGCGGAGACTACGAGCAGTACTTC. The chain carries TRBV28 and TRBJ2-7; 7 bases are shared with TRBD2. This CDR3 is 15 amino acids long. CDR1 is MDHEN and CDR2 is SYDVKM in the germline V gene. V lost 4 bases and J lost 3; bases outside the gene matches: 9. Combining the CDR3 with reference TRBV28 and TRBJ2-7 gives the whole variable domain DVKVTQSSRYLVKRTGEKVFLECVQDMDHENMFWYRQDPGLGLRLIYFSYDVKMKEKGDIPEGYSVSREKKERFSLILESASTNQTSMYLCASSSPASGDYEQYFGPGTRLTVT.

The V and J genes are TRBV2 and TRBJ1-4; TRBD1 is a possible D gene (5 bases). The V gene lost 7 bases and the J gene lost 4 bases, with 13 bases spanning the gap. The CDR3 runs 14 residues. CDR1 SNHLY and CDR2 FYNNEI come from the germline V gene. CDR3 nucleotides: TGTGCCAGCAAGATAGAGGGACTTAATGAAAAACTGTTTTTT. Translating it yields CASKIEGLNEKLFF. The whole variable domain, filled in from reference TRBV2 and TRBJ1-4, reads EPEVTQTPSHQVTQMGQEVILRCVPISNHLYFYWYRQILGQKVEFLVSFYNNEISEKSEIFDDQFSVERPDGSNFTLKIRSTKLEDSAMYFCASKIEGLNEKLFFGSGTQLSVL.

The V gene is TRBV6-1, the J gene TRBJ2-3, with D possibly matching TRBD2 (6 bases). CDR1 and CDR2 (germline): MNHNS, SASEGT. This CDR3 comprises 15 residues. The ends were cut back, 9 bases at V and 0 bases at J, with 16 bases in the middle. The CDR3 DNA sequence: TGTGCCAGTTCCGGAGCGGGTCGGAGCACAGATACGCAGTATTTT. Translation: CASSGAGRSTDTQYF.

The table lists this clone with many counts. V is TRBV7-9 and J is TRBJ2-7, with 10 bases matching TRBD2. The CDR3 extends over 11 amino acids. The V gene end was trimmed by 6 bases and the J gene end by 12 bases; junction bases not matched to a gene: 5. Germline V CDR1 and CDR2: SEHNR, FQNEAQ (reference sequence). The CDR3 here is CASRDLAGAYF. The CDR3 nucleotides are TGTGCCAGCAGAGATCTAGCGGGAGCGTACTTC.

CDR3 residues: CASSLAIPRSPGELFF. As DNA, the CDR3 is TGTGCCAGCAGCTTAGCGATCCCAAGAAGCCCCGGGGAGCTGTTTTTT. V is TRBV7-9 and J is TRBJ2-2; D remains ambiguous. V lost 0 bases, J lost 6 bases, and 14 bases lay in between. Germline-derived CDR1 and CDR2 are SEHNR and FQNEAQ (reference sequence). The CDR3 contains 16 residues. Complete variable domain (other parts from reference TRBV7-9 and TRBJ2-2): DTGVSQNPRHKITKRGQNVTFRCDPISEHNRLYWYRQTLGQGPEFLTYFQNEAQLEKSRLLSDRFSAERPKGSFSTLEIQRTEQGDSAMYLCASSLAIPRSPGELFFGEGSRLTVL.

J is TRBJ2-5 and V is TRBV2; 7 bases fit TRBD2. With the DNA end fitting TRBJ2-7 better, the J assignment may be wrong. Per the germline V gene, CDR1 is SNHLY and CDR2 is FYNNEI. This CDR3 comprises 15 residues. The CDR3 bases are TGTGCCAGCAGCCCTCCCCGACTAGCTATCGACGAGCAGTACTTC. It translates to CASSPPRLAIDEQYF.

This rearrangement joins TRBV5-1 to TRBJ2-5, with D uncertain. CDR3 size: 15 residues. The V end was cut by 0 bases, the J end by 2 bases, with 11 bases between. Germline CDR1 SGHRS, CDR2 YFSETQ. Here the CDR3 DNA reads TGCGCCAGCAGCTTGGGCTTTGAGCCGCAAGAGACCCAGTACTTC. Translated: CASSLGFEPQETQYF.

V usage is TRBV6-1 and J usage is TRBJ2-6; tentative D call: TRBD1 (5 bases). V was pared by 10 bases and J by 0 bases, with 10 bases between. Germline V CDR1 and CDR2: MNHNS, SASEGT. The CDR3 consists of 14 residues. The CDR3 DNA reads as TGTGCCACTACAGGTCGCTCTGGGGCCAACGTCCTGACTTTC. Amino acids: CATTGRSGANVLTF.